Sequencing of this TCR beta chain was carried out in a study of cytomegalovirus exposure and HLA in healthy donors. Whole-study findings and limits: Through in vitro validation, a few CMV-associated chains were shown to be specific for CMV antigens. A later analysis by the authors found several of the most significant clusters apparently linked to common viral pathogens. Earlier results showed most TCR beta V segments being productive about 87% or about 30% of the time.

V lost 3 bases to trimming and J lost 2 bases; unmatched junction nucleotides: 18. Germline V gene lookup returns CDR1 MGHRA and CDR2 YSYEKL. The CDR3 is 21 residues long. With respect to this clone: Its antigen remains unidentified.

In the PCR, 60 Vbeta and 13 Jbeta primers were used. TCRdb's copy holds only in-frame clones and misses some; the assay was immunoSEQ multiplex PCR. The profile shows under 200,000 clones, around three quarters of them singletons. Whereas donors were nominally healthy upon sampling, unrecorded immune exposures were probable. This sequence joins TRBV4-1 and TRBJ2-3; 12 positions agree with TRBD2. Sequenced: PBMCs. The receptor was isolated from a woman between 40 and 55 years old in good health and CMV-seronegative. In nucleotides, the CDR3 is TGCGCCAGCAGCCAGCCCCTGGGGGCTAGCGGGGGGGGGTCGAACACAGATACGCAGTATTTT. Amino acid sequence: CASSQPLGASGGGSNTDTQYF.